This T cell receptor (beta chain) derives from a study of blood T cell repertoires in COVID-19. Produced via immunoSEQ multiplex PCR; TCRdb's table is partial and in-frame only. The repertoire has roughly 68,000 clones, about nine tenths of them found once; the top ten carry around 6.7%. The CDR3 has 14 amino acids. Trimming stripped 2 bases from V and 5 bases from J, with 12 bases between. The germline gives CDR1 MNHEY, CDR2 SVGEGT. V is TRBV6-2 or TRBV6-3 and J is TRBJ2-5, with TRBD1 as a possible D gene (5 bases). The clonotype comes from a man aged 50 to 59 with active COVID-19. The sequenced sample was peripheral blood. The CDR3 DNA sequence: TGTGCCAGCAGTTACGATGTCAGGGTGGAGACCCAGTACTTC. This encodes CASSYDVRVETQYF.